The 13 T cell receptor beta chains below were found in one sample sequenced in a study of blood T cell repertoires in COVID-19. Using immunoSEQ multiplex PCR, the repertoire was profiled, and TCRdb retains in-frame clones only, with some absent. The sample has 130,000 to 150,000 clones; about 80% are singletons. The sequencing sample was made of peripheral blood. All receptors derive from an elderly woman with acute or convalescent COVID-19.

V and J are TRBV30 and TRBJ1-1; D is undetermined. CDR3 length: 13 amino acids. CDR1 and CDR2 from the germline V gene are GTSNPN and SVGIG (reference sequence). Trimming removed 3 bases from V and 5 bases from J, with 13 bases in between. The CDR3 is CAWSRTGRTEAFF. The DNA for the CDR3 is TGTGCCTGGAGCAGAACGGGGAGAACTGAAGCTTTCTTT.

V is TRBV15 and J is TRBJ2-5; no clear D gene. The CDR3 has 16 residues. CDR1 is LNHNV and CDR2 is YYDKDF in the germline V gene (reference sequence). V lost 1 base to trimming and J lost 2 bases, with 14 bases between them. The CDR3 region is CATSRGAGGQQETQYF. The CDR3 DNA reads as TGTGCCACCAGCAGAGGTGCCGGCGGCCAGCAAGAGACCCAGTACTTC.

The rearrangement links TRBV28 to TRBJ1-5, with D unclear. Germline CDR1 reads MDHEN; CDR2 reads SYDVKM. There are 15 residues in the CDR3. Trimming cost V 2 bases and J 4 bases, with 12 bases left between them. The CDR3 DNA follows: TGTGCCAGCAGTTTACCAGGTTTCGCTAATCAGCCCCAGCATTTT. Amino acid sequence: CASSLPGFANQPQHF.

The chain has TRBV7-8 and TRBJ1-2; 8 bases match TRBD1. Germline CDR1 is SGHVS and CDR2 is FQNEAQ. The CDR3 extends over 16 amino acids. The V segment lost 1 base and the J segment 4 bases; nucleotides outside the gene matches: 8. CDR3 loop: CASSLGSPGQAYGYTF. In nucleotides, the CDR3 is TGTGCCAGCAGCTTAGGTTCCCCGGGACAGGCCTATGGCTACACCTTC.

This CDR3 is CASSFGSFGYTF. In DNA form, the CDR3 reads TGTGCCAGCAGTTTTGGCAGTTTTGGCTACACCTTC. The chain couples TRBV12-3 or TRBV12-4 to TRBJ1-2; D call uncertain. The CDR3 has 12 amino acids. Trimming took 3 bases from V and 7 from J, leaving 9 bases between them.

The CDR3 is CASSWSSGTPGELFF. As DNA, the CDR3 is TGTGCCAGCAGCTGGTCGTCGGGTACCCCCGGGGAGCTGTTTTTT. The V call is TRBV7-3, the J call TRBJ2-2; D gene uncertain. From germline, CDR1 is SGHTA and CDR2 FQGTGA. The CDR3 runs 15 residues. The ends were cut back, 4 bases at V and 6 bases at J, with 15 bases in the middle.

The chain combines TRBV11-2 with TRBJ2-2; 9 bases fit TRBD2. The junction had 7 bases not matched to a gene; V was cut back by 5 bases and J by 9 bases. CDR1 is SGHAT, CDR2 FQNNGV, per germline. The CDR3 runs to 14 residues. The CDR3 DNA is TGTGCCAGCAGCCCGCGGGGGGGCAGCCGGGAGCTGTTTTTT. Protein product: CASSPRGGSRELFF. Combining the CDR3 with reference TRBV11-2 and TRBJ2-2 gives the whole variable domain EAGVAQSPRYKIIEKRQSVAFWCNPISGHATLYWYQQILGQGPKLLIQFQNNGVVDDSQLPKDRFSAERLKGVDSTLKIQPAKLEDSAVYLCASSPRGGSRELFFGEGSRLTVL.

The chain recombines TRBV5-1 with TRBJ2-1, with 9 positions matching TRBD1. This CDR3 contains 15 residues. V lost 0 bases, J lost 7 bases, and 5 bases stayed unmatched. Germline V gives CDR1 SGHRS, CDR2 YFSETQ. Here the CDR3 reads CASSLGTGAPNEQFF. The CDR3 bases are TGCGCCAGCAGCTTGGGGACAGGGGCCCCTAATGAGCAGTTCTTC.

Only one count was recorded for this clone. This chain uses TRBV12-3 or TRBV12-4 with TRBJ1-4; no reliable D call. The ends were cut back, 7 bases at V and 4 bases at J, with 10 bases in the middle. This CDR3 region has 13 residues. The CDR3 nucleotides are TGTGCCAGCAATTTCCGGGGTAATGAAAAACTGTTTTTT. It encodes CASNFRGNEKLFF.

This chain joins TRBV6-2 or TRBV6-3 and TRBJ1-5, with D perhaps TRBD1 (5 bases). CDR1 and CDR2 (germline): MNHEY, SVGEGT. V was shortened by 0 bases and J by 2 bases, with 17 bases between the two germline ends. CDR3 size: 18 residues. DNA of the CDR3: TGTGCCAGCAGTTACTCTAAACTCCAGGGAAGGGGCAATCAGCCCCAGCATTTT. This translates into CASSYSKLQGRGNQPQHF.

The V gene is TRBV9, the J gene TRBJ1-2; D gene uncertain. The germline V gene has CDR1 SGDLS and CDR2 YYNGEE. CDR3 length: 14 amino acids. V lost 3 bases to trimming and J lost 4 bases, with 13 bases between them. CDR3 coding DNA: TGTGCCAGCAGCGACGGCCGCGGAGGCTATGGCTACACCTTC. As protein: CASSDGRGGYGYTF.

This sequence joins TRBV10-1 and TRBJ1-2, with TRBD1 matching 7 bases. CDR3 length: 13 amino acids. With V trimmed by 4 bases and J by 7 bases, 6 bases remained unmatched. Germline V lookup: CDR1 WNHNN, CDR2 SYGVQD (reference sequence). CDR3: CASSANRGSGYTF. CDR3 bases: TGCGCCAGCAGTGCGAACAGGGGTTCTGGCTACACCTTC.

The gene calls are TRBV13 and TRBJ2-5, with D possibly matching TRBD2 (5 bases). Germline lookup yields CDR1 PRHDT and CDR2 FYEKMQ (reference sequence). This CDR3 comprises 15 residues. Trimming left V 5 bases short and J 4 bases short, with 17 bases between. CDR3 DNA: TGTGCCAGCAGCGTGGGTCGGGGAGCGGTAGAGACCCAGTACTTC. This encodes CASSVGRGAVETQYF.